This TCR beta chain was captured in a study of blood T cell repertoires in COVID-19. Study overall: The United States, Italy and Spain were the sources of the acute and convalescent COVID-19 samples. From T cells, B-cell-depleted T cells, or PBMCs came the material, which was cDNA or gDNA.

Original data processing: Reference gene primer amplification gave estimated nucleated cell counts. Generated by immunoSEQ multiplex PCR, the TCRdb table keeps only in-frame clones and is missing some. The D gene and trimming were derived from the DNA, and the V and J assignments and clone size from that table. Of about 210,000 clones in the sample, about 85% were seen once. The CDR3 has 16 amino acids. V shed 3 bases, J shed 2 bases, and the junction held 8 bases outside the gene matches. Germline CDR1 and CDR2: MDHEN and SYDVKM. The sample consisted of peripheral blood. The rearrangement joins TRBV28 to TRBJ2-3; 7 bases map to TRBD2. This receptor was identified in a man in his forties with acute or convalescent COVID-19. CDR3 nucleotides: TGTGCCAGCAGTTTCCCTAGCGGCACTCTCACAGATACGCAGTATTTT. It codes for CASSFPSGTLTDTQYF.